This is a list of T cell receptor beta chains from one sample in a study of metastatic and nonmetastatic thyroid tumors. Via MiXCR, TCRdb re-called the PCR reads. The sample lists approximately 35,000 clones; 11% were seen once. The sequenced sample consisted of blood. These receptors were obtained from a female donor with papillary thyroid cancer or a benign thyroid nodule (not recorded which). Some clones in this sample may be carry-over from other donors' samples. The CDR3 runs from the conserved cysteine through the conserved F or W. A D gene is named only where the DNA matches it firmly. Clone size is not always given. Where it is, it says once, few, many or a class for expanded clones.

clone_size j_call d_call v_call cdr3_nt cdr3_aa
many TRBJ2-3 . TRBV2 TGTGCCAGCAGGGGCCCGGGTACAGATACGCAGTATTTT CASRGPGTDTQYF
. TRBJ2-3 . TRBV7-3 TGTGCCTGCAGCTTAACGTACACAGATACGAAGTATTTT CACSLTYTDTKYF
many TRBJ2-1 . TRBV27 TGTGCCAGCAGTTTAGCGGGAACCTACAATGAGCAGTTCTTC CASSLAGTYNEQFF
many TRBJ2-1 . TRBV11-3 TGTGCCAGCAGCGTCCAGGGCATCAATGAGCAGTTCTTC CASSVQGINEQFF
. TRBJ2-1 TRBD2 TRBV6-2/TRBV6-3 TGTGCCAGCAGTACCCGACTAGCGGGGGGTAGCTCCTACAATGAGCAGTTCTTC CASSTRLAGGSSYNEQFF
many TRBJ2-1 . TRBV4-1 TGCGCCAGCAGCCAAGACCGGGACTCCTACAATGAGCAGTTCTTC CASSQDRDSYNEQFF
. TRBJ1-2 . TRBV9 TGTGCCAGCAGCCCAGGGACACGGCGTCCTTCCTATGGCTACACATTC CASSPGTRRPSYGYTF
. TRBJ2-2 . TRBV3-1 TGTGCCAGCAGCCAAGATTCGAGTCGTGGGGAGCTGTTTTTT CASSQDSSRGELFF
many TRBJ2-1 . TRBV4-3 TGCGCCAGCAGCCAAGATTTTCCCGATGAGCAGTTCTTC CASSQDFPDEQFF
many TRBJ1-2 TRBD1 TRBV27 TGTGCCAGCAGTTTGATAGCCAGGACAGGGAAGGATGGCTACACCTTC CASSLIARTGKDGYTF
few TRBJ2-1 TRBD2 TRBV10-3 TGTGCCATCAGTGAGGGGGCTTCCGGGAGGGCCGGCAATGAGCAGTTCTTC CAISEGASGRAGNEQFF
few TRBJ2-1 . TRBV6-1 TGTGCCACCGAGGGGACGGTTTACAATGAGCAGTTCTTC CATEGTVYNEQFF
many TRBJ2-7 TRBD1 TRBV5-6 TGTGCCAGCAGCTTGGCCTCGACAGGGGGGGAGCAGTACTTC CASSLASTGGEQYF
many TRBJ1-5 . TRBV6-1 TGTGCCAGCAGTGAAGTTGGGGGTCGCAGCCAGCATTTT CASSEVGGRSQHF
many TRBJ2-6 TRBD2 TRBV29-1 TGCAGCGTCCGGACTAGCGGGAGGTATGGGGCCAACGTCCTGACTTTC CSVRTSGRYGANVLTF
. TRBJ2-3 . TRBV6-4 TGTGCCACCTCAGAGGGAGATACGCAGTATTTT CATSEGDTQYF
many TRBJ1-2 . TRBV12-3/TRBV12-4 TGTGCCAGCACTTGGGGCAGCGAGAAGGGGGGCTACACCTTC CASTWGSEKGGYTF
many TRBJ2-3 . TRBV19 TGTGCCAGTAGGCCGTCTCGAGCAGATACGCAGTATTTT CASRPSRADTQYF
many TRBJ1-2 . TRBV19 TGTGCCAGTAGTATATCGCGACAGGCTCGGGGCTACACCTTC CASSISRQARGYTF
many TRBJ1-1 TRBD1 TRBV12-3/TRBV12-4 TGTGCCAGCAGTGAGGGGGCCACTGAAGCTTTCTTT CASSEGATEAFF
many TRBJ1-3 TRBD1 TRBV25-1 TGTGCCAGCAGTGCCCCACAGGGGCTTGGAAACACCATATATTTT CASSAPQGLGNTIYF
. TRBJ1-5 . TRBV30 TGTGCATCGGGTGAAGAGACCCAGCATTTT CASGEETQHF
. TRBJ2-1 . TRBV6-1 TGTGCCAGCAGTGTACAGGCGGCCTCGGGTTACTGTGAGCAGTTCTTC CASSVQAASGYCEQFF
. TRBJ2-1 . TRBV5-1 TGCGCCAGCAGCTTGGCTGGTGAGCAGTTCTTC CASSLAGEQFF
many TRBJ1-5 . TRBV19 TGTGCCAGTACTACAACAGGAGTGAGCAATCAGCCCCAGCATTTT CASTTTGVSNQPQHF
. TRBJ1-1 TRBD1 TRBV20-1 TGCAGTGCTAGATCTCCTTGGGGACAGGGGAAGGCTGAAGCTTTCTTT CSARSPWGQGKAEAFF
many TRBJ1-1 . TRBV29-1 TGCAGCGTACGGGGGGCTCTGGACACTGAAGCTTTCTTT CSVRGALDTEAFF
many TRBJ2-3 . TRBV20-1 TGCAGTGCTAGGTTGGCCCCAGATACGCAGTATTTT CSARLAPDTQYF
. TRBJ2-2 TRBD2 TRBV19 TGTGCCAGTAATTTACCCGGACTAGCGGGAGGGAACACCGGGGAGCTGTTTTTT CASNLPGLAGGNTGELFF
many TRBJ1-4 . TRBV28 TGTGCCAGCAGTTTATGCTGGAGCGGGTTGTGGGGGGAAACTAATGAAAAACTGTTTTTT CASSLCWSGLWGETNEKLFF
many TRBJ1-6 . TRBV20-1 TGCAGTGCTAGAGATCGGGACAAGGGGGTTCCCCTCCACTTT CSARDRDKGVPLHF
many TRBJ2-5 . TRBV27 TGTGCCAGCAGTTTGGGGCTGCTCGAGACCCAGTACTTC CASSLGLLETQYF
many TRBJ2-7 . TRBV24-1 TGTGCCACCAGTGACCGGACGGGAGCCTACGAGCAGTACTTC CATSDRTGAYEQYF
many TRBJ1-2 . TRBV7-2 TGTGCCAGCAGCTTAGGCGTGGTGAGGTATGGCTACACCTTC CASSLGVVRYGYTF
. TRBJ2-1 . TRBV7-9 TGTACCAGCAGCTTAGTCATGGATGAGCAGTTCTTC CTSSLVMDEQFF
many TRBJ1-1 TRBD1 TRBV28 TGTGCCAGCATCCCACGAGGGACAGGGATCACTGAAGCTTTCTTT CASIPRGTGITEAFF
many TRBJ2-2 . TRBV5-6 TGTGCCAGCAGCTTGCTCATGTCCGGGACACCGAACACCGGGGAGCTGTTTTTT CASSLLMSGTPNTGELFF
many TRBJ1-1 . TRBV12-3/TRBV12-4 TGTGCCAGCAACCCTCAGGGTTTGAACACTGAAGCTTTCTTT CASNPQGLNTEAFF
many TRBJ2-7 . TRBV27 TGTGCCAGCAGTTTCGCCGGCCCCATTTACGAGCAGTACTTC CASSFAGPIYEQYF
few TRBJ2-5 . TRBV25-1 TGTGCCAGCAGTGAAGGGCAGGATGAGATGGAGACCCAGTACTTC CASSEGQDEMETQYF
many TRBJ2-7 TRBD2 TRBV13 TGTGCCAGCAGCTCACGCGGGAGTCCCTACGAGCAGTACTTC CASSSRGSPYEQYF
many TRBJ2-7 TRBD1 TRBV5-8 TGTGCCAGCAGCTTCTATGGGACAGGCTCCTACGAGCAGTACTTC CASSFYGTGSYEQYF
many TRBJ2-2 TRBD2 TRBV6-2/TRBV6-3 TGTGCCAGCAGTATGACTAGCGGGAGATCGTCCGGGGAGCTGTTTTTT CASSMTSGRSSGELFF
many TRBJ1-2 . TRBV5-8 TGTGCCAGCAGCTTGGCGGCAGGCCGACTGGGTGGCTACACCTTC CASSLAAGRLGGYTF
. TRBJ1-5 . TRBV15 TGTGCCACCATCAGAGATAATCAGCCCCAGCATTTT CATIRDNQPQHF
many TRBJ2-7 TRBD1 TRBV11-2 TGTGCCAGCGAACGACAGGGGACCTACGAGCAGTACTTC CASERQGTYEQYF
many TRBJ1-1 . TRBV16 TGTGCCAGCAGCCCTCCCGGATTGAACACTGAAGCTTTCTTT CASSPPGLNTEAFF
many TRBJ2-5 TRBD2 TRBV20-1 TGCAGTGCTAGCGGGAGGAGTGAGCAAGAGACCCAGTACTTC CSASGRSEQETQYF
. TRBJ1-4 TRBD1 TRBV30 TGTGCCTGGGGGGACAGAACAACTAATGAAAAACTGTTTTTT CAWGDRTTNEKLFF
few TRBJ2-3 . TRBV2 TGTGCCAGCAGTGTCCGATCGACAGATACGCAGTATTTT CASSVRSTDTQYF
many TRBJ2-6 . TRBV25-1 TGTGCCAGCCAGGCACCGTCCTCTGGGGCCAACGTCCTGACTTTC CASQAPSSGANVLTF
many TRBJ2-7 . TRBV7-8 TGTGCCAGCAGCCTCCGGGGGGCTAGCGAGCAGTACTTC CASSLRGASEQYF
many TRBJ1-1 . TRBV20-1 TGCAGTGCTAGAGATAGTGGCAGAGGGAACACTGAAGCTTTCTTT CSARDSGRGNTEAFF
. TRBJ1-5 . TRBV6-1 TGTGCCAGCAGTGAAGGTGGAACAGTCAATCAGCCCCAGCACTTT CASSEGGTVNQPQHF